The present T cell receptor beta chain was sequenced within a study of Ad26.COV2.S vaccination and SARS-CoV-2 variants. This clone was counted once. Its antigen is not identified. Study-wide results and limits: People who got the vaccine had more spike-specific TCR breadth than people who got placebo.

This CDR3 has 13 residues. The trim removed 5 bases at V and 2 bases at J, leaving 3 bases unmatched. Germline CDR1 LNHDA, CDR2 SQIVND (reference sequence). TCRdb's table, derived via immunoSEQ multiplex PCR, lists solely in-frame clones and lacks some. The sample has some 370,000 clones, about four fifths seen once. Documented treatment: about 20 received Ad26.COV2.S at low or high dose, single or two shots; roughly five received placebo; per-sample allocation not given. Each sample was drawn 63 days after the first injection (of vaccine or placebo). Ad26.COV2.S expressed prefusion-stabilized spike from the original Wuhan strain.

V and J are TRBV19 and TRBJ2-7, with 7 bases matching TRBD1. The sequence was obtained from a person between 18 and 65 years old who received the Ad26.COV2.S COVID-19 vaccine or a placebo. The input for sequencing was peripheral blood, taken in a trial of Ad26.COV2.S vaccine versus placebo. The CDR3 sequence is CASSAGQAYEQYF. CDR3 sequence (DNA): TGTGCCAGTAGTGCAGGACAGGCCTACGAGCAGTACTTC.